Following are 16 T cell receptor beta chains from one sample sequenced in a study of T cells after yellow fever vaccination. In TCRdb, the 5' RACE reads were re-called with MiXCR into one record per CDR3 protein. The sample gives 100,000 to 150,000 distinct CDR3 sequences, roughly 8.2% of which show up once; about 40% is in the top ten. The input for sequencing was CD8+ T cells sorted from PBMCs, taken on the day of the yellow fever booster vaccination. The source is a man aged 18 to 30 who received the YFV17D yellow fever vaccine.

In this sample, this clonotype turned up a few times. This may be a read error, as it is one base from a much larger clone. CDR3 in amino acids: CATSRDWETQYF. The CDR3 bases are TGTGCCACCAGCAGAGATTGGGAGACCCAGTACTTC. The genes are TRBV15 and TRBJ2-5; D remains ambiguous. The CDR3 length is 12 residues. Trimming cost V 0 bases and J 5 bases, with 4 bases left between them. In germline, CDR1 is LNHNV, CDR2 YYDKDF (reference sequence).

In this sample, this clonotype turned up a few times. The J gene is TRBJ2-1, the V gene TRBV19; 8 positions match TRBD2. CDR3 size: 15 residues. Germline lookup yields CDR1 LNHDA and CDR2 SQIVND (reference sequence). Trimming cost V 6 bases and J 0 bases; bases outside gene matches: 4. The CDR3 nucleotides read TGTGCCAGTAGGGGCGGGGGGACCTCCTACAATGAGCAGTTCTTC. Translation: CASRGGGTSYNEQFF.

Notes on this clonotype: A read error may produce the germline difference seen at one junction end. The chain has TRBV12-3 or TRBV12-4 and TRBJ2-7, with 10 bases identical to TRBD2. The CDR3 spans 13 residues. The CDR3 region is CASSVAGGVEQYF. For the CDR3, the DNA is TGTGCCAGCAGTGTAGCGGGGGGCGTCGAGCAGTACTTC.

V usage is TRBV4-1 and J usage is TRBJ2-1; 8 nucleotides line up with TRBD2. Germline CDR1 MGHRA, CDR2 YSYEKL. J gave up 4 bases and V 1 base, and 3 bases lay outside the gene matches. This CDR3 is built from 15 residues. The CDR3 nucleotides read TGCGCCAGCAGCCAAGTGGAGCGGGGGTACAATGAGCAGTTCTTC. Its translation is CASSQVERGYNEQFF.

This clonotype was detected a few times. The chain combines TRBV6-2 or TRBV6-3 with TRBJ2-7, with 7 bases that match TRBD1. Germline V gene lookup returns CDR1 MNHEY and CDR2 SVGEGT. The ends lost 6 bases at V and 3 bases at J; junction bases unmatched: 5. The CDR3 runs 13 residues. CDR3 coding DNA: TGTGCCAGCAGCAACGGACAGGACTACGAGCAGTACGTC. It encodes CASSNGQDYEQYV.

This clonotype was seen a few times. V usage is TRBV2 and J usage is TRBJ2-3, with unresolved D. V was shortened by 8 bases and J by 3 bases, with 9 bases between the two germline ends. Germline V gene data show CDR1 as SNHLY and CDR2 as FYNNEI. There are 12 residues in the CDR3. The CDR3 DNA follows: TGTGCCAGCGACCCGGCAACAGATACGCAGTATTTT. Translating it yields CASDPATDTQYF.

V gene TRBV24-1 combines with J gene TRBJ2-3; the D gene could be TRBD1 or TRBD2 (5 bases each). CDR3 length: 17 amino acids. The germline gives CDR1 KGHDR, CDR2 SFDVKD. V lost 3 bases to trimming and J lost 6 bases, with 21 bases between them. For the CDR3, the DNA is TGTGCCACCAGTGATCCGGACCGGGACGGTTTGCCGGATACGCAGTATTTT. Encoded protein: CATSDPDRDGLPDTQYF.

This clonotype was seen a few times. This chain uses TRBV4-1 with TRBJ2-7; the match to TRBD2 covers 10 bases. The germline V gene encodes CDR1 MGHRA and CDR2 YSYEKL. The CDR3 is made up of 15 amino acids. V shed 4 bases and J 2 bases; nucleotides not matched to a gene: 5. The CDR3 here is CASSPLAGVTYEQYV. DNA for the CDR3: TGCGCCAGCAGCCCGCTAGCGGGGGTAACCTACGAGCAGTACGTC.

This clonotype was picked up a small number of times. V usage is TRBV19 and J usage is TRBJ2-2, with no clear D. This CDR3 region has 13 residues. Trimming left V 7 bases short and J 7 bases short, with 13 bases between. The germline V gene has CDR1 LNHDA and CDR2 SQIVND (reference sequence). CDR3 protein: CASTEQRVGELFF. CDR3 sequence (DNA): TGTGCCAGTACGGAACAGCGCGTCGGGGAGCTGTTTTTT.

This clonotype was observed many times. CDR3 sequence reads: CASSQEDYPYEQYF. Here the CDR3 DNA reads TGCGCCAGCAGCCAAGAGGATTACCCCTACGAGCAGTACTTC. The J gene is TRBJ2-7, the V gene TRBV4-1; D not resolved. The CDR3 is 14 residues long. CDR1 and CDR2 from the germline V gene are MGHRA and YSYEKL. V lost 0 bases and J 2 bases, leaving 8 bases between the germline ends.

V is TRBV7-9 and J is TRBJ2-7; D gene uncertain. The CDR3 sequence is 17 residues long. The V gene's germline CDR1 is SEHNR and CDR2 FQNEAQ (reference sequence). V was shortened by 5 bases and J by 3 bases, with 23 bases between the two germline ends. DNA of the CDR3: TGTGCCAGCAGCCCCCCCCAGGATTTATGGAACCGCTACGAGCAGTACTTC. Translated: CASSPPQDLWNRYEQYF. The full variable domain, with the rest looked up from reference TRBV7-9 and TRBJ2-7, is DTGVSQNPRHKITKRGQNVTFRCDPISEHNRLYWYRQTLGQGPEFLTYFQNEAQLEKSRLLSDRFSAERPKGSFSTLEIQRTEQGDSAMYLCASSPPQDLWNRYEQYFGPGTRLTVT.

The sample holds a few counts of this clonotype. CDR3 nucleotide sequence: TGCGCCAGCAGAACTGGCCACGAGCAGTACTTC. Residues: CASRTGHEQYF. The chain carries TRBV5-1 and TRBJ2-7; the D is unclear. The V and J ends lost 5 bases and 5 bases respectively, with 8 bases between them. Germline V CDR1 and CDR2: SGHRS, YFSETQ. The CDR3 runs 11 residues. Full variable domain (rest looked up from reference TRBV5-1 and TRBJ2-7): KAGVTQTPRYLIKTRGQQVTLSCSPISGHRSVSWYQQTPGQGLQFLFEYFSETQRNKGNFPGRFSGRQFSNSRSEMNVSTLELGDSALYLCASRTGHEQYFGPGTRLTVT.

The chain has TRBV21-1 and TRBJ2-1; no DNA check was done on the table's D call, TRBD2. TRBV21-1 is given as a pseudogene. CDR3 length: 19 amino acids. The CDR3 protein is CASSKVGTSGGRSYNEQFF. In DNA, the CDR3 is TGTGCCAGCAGCAAAGTTGGGACTAGCGGGGGGCGCTCCTACAATGAGCAGTTCTTC.

This clonotype was counted many times. The CDR3 protein is CASSWGMGEQYF. The CDR3 nucleotides are TGTGCCAGCAGCTGGGGGATGGGCGAGCAGTACTTC. The chain is built from TRBV7-9 and TRBJ2-7; D could derive from TRBD1 or TRBD2 (5 bases each). V lost 4 bases, J lost 6 bases, and 10 bases lay in between. Germline V gene data show CDR1 as SEHNR and CDR2 as FQNEAQ (reference sequence). The length of the CDR3 is 12 residues.

The CDR3 DNA sequence: TGTGCCAGCAGTTTACTGCTAGAGCCCCAGCATTTT. The encoded protein is CASSLLLEPQHF. The genes are TRBV12-3 or TRBV12-4 and TRBJ1-5; D gene ambiguous. V was trimmed by 2 bases and J by 8 bases, leaving 7 bases between them. The CDR3 has 12 residues.

The chain has TRBV7-9 and TRBJ2-5; D is possibly TRBD1 (5 bases). Germline lookup yields CDR1 SEHNR and CDR2 FQNEAQ (reference sequence). V was clipped by 8 bases and J by 2 bases, with 12 bases between them. This CDR3 contains 13 residues. The CDR3 bases are TGTGCCAGCTCGAGCAGGGATCAAGAGACCCAGTACTTC. This sequence encodes CASSSRDQETQYF.